These T cell receptor beta chains were read from a single sample in a study of T-cell reconstitution after alpha-beta-depleted transplantation in children. TCRdb independently ran MiXCR on the PCR reads; one entry per CDR3 protein. Of some 830,000 distinct CDR3 sequences in the sample, roughly 15% are singletons; the top ten hold about 5%. Sequences were derived from PBMCs, mostly from graft donor cells, sampled 360 days after TCRalphabeta/CD19-depleted stem cell transplant. Receptor source: a male patient younger than 18 who had a stem cell transplant for acute lymphoblastic leukemia, so the T cells may come from the graft donor. CDR3s include the opening cysteine and the closing phenylalanine or tryptophan. A D gene is named only where the DNA matches it firmly. Clone size is not always given. Where it is, it says once, few, many or a class for expanded clones.

J gene,V gene,clone size,D gene,CDR3 protein,CDR3 DNA
TRBJ2-7,TRBV20-1,few,.,CSAPPLHTPYEQYF,TGCAGTGCGCCCCCCCTCCATACCCCCTACGAGCAGTACTTC
TRBJ2-7,TRBV12-3/TRBV12-4,.,.,CASSPWRGASLSDEQYF,TGTGCCAGCAGTCCCTGGAGGGGCGCGAGTCTGTCCGACGAGCAGTACTTC
TRBJ1-2,TRBV19,.,.,CASERANYGYTF,TGTGCCAGCGAGAGGGCTAACTATGGCTACACCTTC
TRBJ2-7,TRBV6-5,few,TRBD1,CASSYSSQGRGSEQYF,TGTGCCAGCAGTTACTCGTCCCAGGGCAGGGGGAGCGAGCAGTACTTC
TRBJ1-1,TRBV29-1,few,.,CSAGPANTEAFF,TGCAGCGCCGGGCCAGCGAACACTGAAGCTTTCTTT
TRBJ2-2,TRBV6-5,.,.,CASSSTWGPGVGELFF,TGTGCCAGCAGTTCTACATGGGGTCCGGGGGTCGGGGAGCTGTTTTTT
TRBJ2-2,TRBV5-1,few,.,CASSLAGLQGNANTGELFF,TGCGCCAGCAGCTTGGCCGGCCTACAGGGAAACGCGAACACCGGGGAGCTGTTTTTT
TRBJ2-7,TRBV28,.,.,CASSARVPYEQYF,TGTGCCAGCAGTGCCAGGGTTCCCTACGAGCAGTACTTC
TRBJ1-2,TRBV5-1,few,.,CASSLWTTAPFYGYTF,TGCGCCAGCAGCTTATGGACAACAGCTCCTTTCTATGGCTACACCTTC
TRBJ1-2,TRBV7-3,few,.,CASSLRQGFHGYTF,TGTGCCAGCAGCTTAAGGCAGGGCTTCCATGGCTACACCTTC
TRBJ2-3,TRBV28,many,.,CASSLLYTDTQYF,TGTGCCAGCAGTTTGTTATACACAGATACGCAGTATTTT
TRBJ2-1,TRBV9,.,TRBD2,CANSVAGGPYNEQFF,TGTGCCAACAGCGTAGCGGGAGGGCCCTACAATGAGCAGTTCTTC
TRBJ2-7,TRBV27,few,.,CASSTYSLSYEQYF,TGTGCCAGCAGCACTTACAGCTTGTCCTACGAGCAGTACTTC
TRBJ2-7,TRBV7-9,.,.,CASSLGPPRQYF,TGTGCCAGCAGCTTAGGGCCCCCGAGGCAGTACTTC
TRBJ1-1,TRBV5-1,.,.,CASSWTGPGGTEAFF,TGCGCCAGCAGCTGGACGGGCCCCGGAGGCACTGAAGCTTTCTTT
TRBJ2-1,TRBV9,few,.,CASSVGTRWYNEQFF,TGTGCCAGCAGCGTAGGAACTAGGTGGTACAATGAGCAGTTCTTC
TRBJ2-2,TRBV24-1,.,.,CATSEPLGSPRPNTGELFF,TGTGCCACCAGTGAGCCTCTAGGGTCCCCAAGGCCGAACACCGGGGAGCTGTTTTTT
TRBJ1-5,TRBV6-1,.,.,CASSRRTSDGNQPQHF,TGTGCCAGCAGCCGTCGGACATCCGACGGCAATCAGCCCCAGCATTTT
TRBJ1-1,TRBV27,many,.,CASRMFGNTEAFF,TGTGCCAGCAGGATGTTTGGGAACACTGAAGCTTTCTTT
TRBJ2-3,TRBV25-1,few,.,CASSEENTDTQYF,TGTGCCAGCAGTGAAGAAAACACAGATACGCAGTATTTT
TRBJ2-7,TRBV7-9,.,TRBD2,CASSPPGLDLYEQYF,TGTGCCAGCAGCCCCCCGGGACTAGACCTCTACGAGCAGTACTTC
TRBJ2-6,TRBV27,.,.,CASSYRQDLEIGANVLTF,TGTGCCAGCAGTTACAGGCAAGATTTGGAGATCGGGGCCAACGTCCTGACTTTC
TRBJ2-1,TRBV29-1,few,TRBD2,CSVDGGGRASNEQFF,TGCAGCGTTGACGGGGGCGGGAGGGCTAGCAATGAGCAGTTCTTC
TRBJ2-7,TRBV12-3/TRBV12-4,.,.,CASSLIRQSSEQYF,TGTGCCAGCAGTTTAATCCGGCAGTCTTCCGAGCAGTACTTC
TRBJ1-6,TRBV7-9,few,.,CASSLGQGGNSPLHF,TGTGCCAGCAGCTTAGGGCAGGGTGGCAATTCACCCCTCCACTTT
TRBJ2-2,TRBV11-2,.,.,CASSLDLRANTGELFF,TGTGCCAGCAGCTTAGATCTCCGAGCGAACACCGGGGAGCTGTTTTTT
TRBJ1-2,TRBV29-1,many,TRBD1,CSVATGDNYGYTF,TGCAGCGTAGCGACAGGGGACAACTATGGCTACACCTTC
TRBJ2-7,TRBV28,.,.,CASSPARPFYEQYF,TGTGCCAGCAGTCCCGCGCGGCCCTTCTACGAGCAGTACTTC
TRBJ2-2,TRBV29-1,many,.,CSVARALGGELFF,TGCAGCGTTGCGCGGGCGCTGGGCGGGGAGCTGTTTTTT
TRBJ2-5,TRBV7-9,.,.,CATDRGINQETQYF,TGTGCCACTGACAGAGGGATTAACCAAGAGACCCAGTACTTC
TRBJ2-1,TRBV10-3,.,TRBD2,CAISEQGLAGVGHNEQSF,TGTGCCATCAGTGAGCAAGGACTAGCGGGAGTAGGCCACAATGAGCAGTCCTTC
TRBJ2-1,TRBV5-1,.,TRBD2,CASSLLAGGPRDYNEQFF,TGCGCCAGCAGCTTACTAGCGGGAGGCCCAAGGGACTACAATGAGCAGTTCTTC
TRBJ2-6,TRBV9,few,.,CASSKGGHPGANVLTF,TGTGCCAGCAGCAAGGGGGGGCATCCTGGGGCCAACGTCCTGACTTTC
TRBJ1-1,TRBV20-1,many,.,CSASRLGNTEAFF,TGCAGTGCTAGCAGGCTTGGGAACACTGAAGCTTTCTTT
TRBJ2-4,TRBV20-1,.,.,CCAHGTIGTVAKNIQYF,TGCTGTGCTCACGGAACCATAGGGACCGTAGCCAAAAACATTCAGTACTTC
TRBJ2-2,TRBV12-3/TRBV12-4,many,TRBD1,CATPDRANTGELFF,TGTGCCACCCCGGACAGGGCGAACACCGGGGAGCTGTTTTTT
TRBJ2-5,TRBV28,.,.,CASSFTTRGRGGETQYF,TGTGCCAGCAGTTTTACCACTCGGGGCAGGGGAGGGGAGACCCAGTACTTC
TRBJ2-7,TRBV5-1,.,TRBD1,CASSLSQDRGIYEQYF,TGCGCCAGCAGCTTGAGCCAGGACAGGGGCATCTACGAGCAGTACTTC
TRBJ2-1,TRBV2,.,TRBD2,CASSGAGVQFF,TGTGCCAGCAGTGGCGCGGGAGTGCAGTTCTTC
TRBJ2-2,TRBV5-1,many,.,CASSLDRTGELFF,TGCGCCAGCAGCCTCGATAGGACCGGGGAGCTGTTTTTT
TRBJ2-2,TRBV11-3,few,.,CASSSGVDTGELFF,TGTGCCAGCAGTTCGGGGGTCGACACCGGGGAGCTGTTTTTT
TRBJ2-5,TRBV12-5,few,TRBD1,CASQFRTGQETQYF,TGTGCTAGTCAATTCCGGACAGGGCAAGAGACCCAGTACTTC
TRBJ2-1,TRBV7-9,.,.,CASSSWDTSHNEQFF,TGTGCCAGCAGCTCGTGGGACACCTCCCACAATGAGCAGTTCTTC
TRBJ2-5,TRBV3-1,once,TRBD1,CASSQDGRDRELQETQYF,TGTGCCAGCAGCCAAGATGGCCGGGACAGGGAGCTCCAAGAGACCCAGTACTTC
TRBJ2-1,TRBV12-5,.,TRBD2,CASGLAGGEQFF,TGTGCTAGTGGTTTGGCGGGGGGTGAGCAGTTCTTC